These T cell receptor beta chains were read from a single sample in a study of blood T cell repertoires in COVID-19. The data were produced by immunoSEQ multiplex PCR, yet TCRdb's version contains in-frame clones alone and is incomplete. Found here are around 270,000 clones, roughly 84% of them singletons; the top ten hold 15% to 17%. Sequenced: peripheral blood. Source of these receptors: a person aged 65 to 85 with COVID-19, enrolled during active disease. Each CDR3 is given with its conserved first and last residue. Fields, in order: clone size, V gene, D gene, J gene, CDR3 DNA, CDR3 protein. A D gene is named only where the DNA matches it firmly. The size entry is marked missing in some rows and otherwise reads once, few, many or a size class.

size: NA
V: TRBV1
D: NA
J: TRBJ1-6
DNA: TGCACCAGCAGCCAAGGGGCCAGGGGGCGCAGGAATTCACCCCTCCACTTT
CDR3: CTSSQGARGRRNSPLHF

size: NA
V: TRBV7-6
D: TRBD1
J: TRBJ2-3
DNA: TGTGCCAGCAGCTCGGGACAGGGTAGCGGCGGACTAGATAGAGGTGCAGATACGCAGTATTTT
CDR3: CASSSGQGSGGLDRGADTQYF

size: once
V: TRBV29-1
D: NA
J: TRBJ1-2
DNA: TGCAGCGTTGAAGGCAGGGCTTTGGTCGGCTACACCTTC
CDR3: CSVEGRALVGYTF

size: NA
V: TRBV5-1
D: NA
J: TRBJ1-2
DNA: TGCGCCAGCAGCTTGACCGGGAACAACTATGGCTACACCTTC
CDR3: CASSLTGNNYGYTF

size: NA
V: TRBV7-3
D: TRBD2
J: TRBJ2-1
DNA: TGTGCCAGCAGCTTAGTAGCCCGGGACTATAAAAATGAGCAGTTCTTC
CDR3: CASSLVARDYKNEQFF

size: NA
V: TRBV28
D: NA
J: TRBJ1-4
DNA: TGTGCCAGCAGCACTCTCGAAAAACTGTTTTTT
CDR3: CASSTLEKLFF

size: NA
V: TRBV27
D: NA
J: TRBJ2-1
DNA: TGTGCCAGCAGTTTATTAGGTACAGGGCGGAATGAGCAGTTCTTC
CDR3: CASSLLGTGRNEQFF

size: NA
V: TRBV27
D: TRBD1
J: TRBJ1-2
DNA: TGTGCCAGCAGTTTCTCCGGACAGGGGGTGTATGGCTACACCTTC
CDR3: CASSFSGQGVYGYTF

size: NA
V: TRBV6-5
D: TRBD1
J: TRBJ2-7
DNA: TGTGCCAGCAGTTACTCGAGGGACAGTTCCTACGAGCAGTACTTC
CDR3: CASSYSRDSSYEQYF

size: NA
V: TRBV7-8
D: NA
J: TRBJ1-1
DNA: TGTGCCAGCAGCTTCCTTCAGGGGTTCGGCTCTGAAGCTTTCTTT
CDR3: CASSFLQGFGSEAFF

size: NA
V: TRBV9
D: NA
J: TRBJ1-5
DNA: TGTGCCAGCAGCGTAGCGGCGGAGAGCAATCAGCCCCAGCATTTT
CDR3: CASSVAAESNQPQHF

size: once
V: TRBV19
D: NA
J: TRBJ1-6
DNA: TGTGCCAGTAGTATCGCACAGGTCGATGAATATAATTCACCCCTCCACTTT
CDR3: CASSIAQVDEYNSPLHF

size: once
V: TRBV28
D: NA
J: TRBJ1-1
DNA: TGTGCCAGCAGGGCCGAGAAACAGGGTTCTGAAGCTTTCTTT
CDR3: CASRAEKQGSEAFF